This T cell receptor beta chain emerged from a study of OX40 agonist ivuxolimab in advanced cancers. Study overall: Hepatocellular carcinoma, melanoma, renal cell or head and neck cancer occurred in dose-escalation patients. Age averaged around 58 years (range 23 to 79), and 80% to 90% were male. Study outcomes and limitations: CD4+ and CD8+ blood T cells expanded clonally by week 6 at 0.1 to 3.0 mg/kg.

Regarding this clone: Its antigen remains unknown.

Sampling times: baseline, cycle 4 day 1, cycle 7 day 1. Germline lookup yields CDR1 LNHDA and CDR2 SQIVND (reference sequence). Trimming removed 2 bases from V and 4 bases from J; junction bases left unmatched: 8. This CDR3 is 15 amino acids long. TCRdb's table, derived via immunoSEQ multiplex PCR, lists solely in-frame clones and lacks some. The sample holds over 70,000 clones, about 86% seen once. This sequence originates from an adult with an advanced solid tumor such as melanoma, head and neck, liver or kidney cancer. The material sequenced was CD4+ or CD8+ T cells sorted from blood, taken in a trial of the OX40 agonist ivuxolimab. This chain links TRBV19 with TRBJ2-7; 7 bases agree with TRBD2. CDR3 DNA: TGTGCCAGTAGTATACTAGCGGATTACACTTACGAGCAGTACTTC. Its translation: CASSILADYTYEQYF. The full variable domain, completed using reference TRBV19 and TRBJ2-7, is DGGITQSPKYLFRKEGQNVTLSCEQNLNHDAMYWYRQDPGQGLRLIYYSQIVNDFQKGDIAEGYSVSREKKESFPLTVTSAQKNPTAFYLCASSILADYTYEQYFGPGTRLTVT.